This TCR beta chain was recorded in a study of T cells in tumors and immune-related adverse events. Using immunoSEQ multiplex PCR, the repertoire was profiled, and TCRdb retains in-frame clones only, with some absent. The sample yields 700 to 800 clones, 85% to 90% seen once. This CDR3 contains 13 residues. V dropped 6 bases and J dropped 4 bases, with 12 bases sitting between them. CDR1 is SNHLY, CDR2 FYNNEI, per germline. The J gene is TRBJ1-1, the V gene TRBV2; D remains unclear. The TCR sequence derives from a female donor with metastatic renal cell carcinoma. The specimen comprised kidney tissue, sampled from a patient treated with anti-PD-1 therapy. For the CDR3, the DNA is TGTGCCAGCAGAGAGGGTCCGGGCACTGAAGCTTTCTTT. It is translated as CASREGPGTEAFF.